The 24 T cell receptor beta chains given below trace back to one sample, sequenced in a study of PD-L1 blockade in urothelial cancer. Sequencing was performed with immunoSEQ multiplex PCR; in TCRdb, only in-frame clones are kept and a portion is missing. In the table there are around 63,000 clones, roughly 77% of which are singletons. Time point reported: pretreatment peripheral blood. The sequenced sample was PBMCs, obtained around atezolizumab (anti-PD-L1) treatment. These receptors all stem from a man aged 65 to 85 with urothelial cancer.

V and J are TRBV19 and TRBJ2-3, with a tentative D call TRBD2 (6 bases). The CDR3 has 16 amino acids. The V end lost 2 bases, the J end lost 4 bases, and 16 bases lay between the germline ends. Per the germline V gene, CDR1 is LNHDA and CDR2 is SQIVND (reference sequence). This CDR3 is CASSIPAGGGADTQYF. As DNA, the CDR3 is TGTGCCAGTAGTATACCAGCGGGCGGAGGGGCAGATACGCAGTATTTT. The variable domain in full, with the rest retrieved from reference TRBV19 and TRBJ2-3, is DGGITQSPKYLFRKEGQNVTLSCEQNLNHDAMYWYRQDPGQGLRLIYYSQIVNDFQKGDIAEGYSVSREKKESFPLTVTSAQKNPTAFYLCASSIPAGGGADTQYFGPGTRLTVL.

This clone was recorded a few times. The V gene is TRBV9, the J gene TRBJ1-1; D is ambiguous. The CDR3 is made up of 14 amino acids. Trimming left V 0 bases short and J 1 base short, with 7 bases between. CDR1 is SGDLS, CDR2 YYNGEE, per germline. CDR3 protein: CASSVVPGNTEAFF. In DNA form, the CDR3 reads TGTGCCAGCAGCGTAGTCCCAGGGAACACTGAAGCTTTCTTT.

The CDR3 coding sequence is TGTGCCAGCAGAATTGGACAAGTCTCTGGAAACACCATATATTTT. Translated, it gives CASRIGQVSGNTIYF. V and J are TRBV6-5 and TRBJ1-3; D is perhaps TRBD1 (5 bases). Trimming removed 6 bases at V and 0 bases at J, with 12 bases between. The CDR3 is 15 amino acids. From germline, CDR1 is MNHEY and CDR2 SVGAGI.

This clone was seen a handful of times. The genes are TRBV5-1 and TRBJ2-2; 11 bases agree with TRBD1. The CDR3 sequence is 15 residues long. After removal of 4 bases from V and 4 bases from J, the junction contained 3 bases not matched to a gene. Germline V lookup: CDR1 SGHRS, CDR2 YFSETQ. The CDR3 protein is CASSPGTGGTGELFF. CDR3 sequence (DNA): TGCGCCAGCAGCCCTGGGACAGGGGGCACCGGGGAGCTGTTTTTT. Variable domain in full (rest from reference TRBV5-1 and TRBJ2-2): KAGVTQTPRYLIKTRGQQVTLSCSPISGHRSVSWYQQTPGQGLQFLFEYFSETQRNKGNFPGRFSGRQFSNSRSEMNVSTLELGDSALYLCASSPGTGGTGELFFGEGSRLTVL.

This clone has more than one count but fewer than ten. The rearrangement uses TRBV27 and TRBJ2-6; 9 bases align to TRBD1. The ends lost 6 bases at V and 0 bases at J; junction bases unmatched: 6. Germline CDR1 reads MNHEY; CDR2 reads SMNVEV (reference sequence). The CDR3 contains 17 residues. The CDR3 coding sequence is TGTGCCAGCAGCAAGGGGACAGGGCTCTCTGGGGCCAACGTCCTGACTTTC. This gives the protein CASSKGTGLSGANVLTF.

V is TRBV6-4 and J is TRBJ1-4; D might be TRBD1 (5 bases). The germline V gene has CDR1 MRHNA and CDR2 SNTAGT. Deletions cut 7 bases from V and 16 bases from J, with 25 bases between. This CDR3 is 14 amino acids long. This CDR3 reads CASKPAPLRVSWFF. DNA for the CDR3: TGTGCCAGCAAACCAGCCCCTCTCAGGGTTTCATGGTTTTTT.

In its sample, this clone was seen once. The V gene is TRBV5-1, the J gene TRBJ2-3, with 15 nucleotides matching TRBD2. This CDR3 spans 17 amino acids. The germline V gene has CDR1 SGHRS and CDR2 YFSETQ. V lost 0 bases to trimming and J lost 4 bases; unmatched junction nucleotides: 3. The CDR3 coding sequence is TGCGCCAGCAGCTTGGGGACTAGCGGGAGGGGATCAGATACGCAGTATTTT. Translation gives CASSLGTSGRGSDTQYF.

The chain recombines TRBV19 with TRBJ2-5; tentatively, D is TRBD2 (5 bases). The CDR3 is 13 residues long. Deletions cut 9 bases from V and 0 bases from J, with 11 bases between. Germline V gene data show CDR1 as LNHDA and CDR2 as SQIVND (reference sequence). Here the CDR3 DNA reads TGTGCCAGCAGCGGCTTGTACCAAGAGACCCAGTACTTC. This codes for CASSGLYQETQYF.

The chain is built from TRBV13 and TRBJ2-2; 7 bases are shared with TRBD1. The CDR3 loop spans 15 amino acids. Germline values: CDR1 PRHDT, CDR2 FYEKMQ (reference sequence). Unmatched junction bases numbered 7, after V lost 5 bases and J lost 4 bases. The CDR3 region is CASSKNRGVTGELFF. In DNA, the CDR3 is TGTGCCAGCAGCAAGAACAGGGGTGTCACCGGGGAGCTGTTTTTT.

The J gene is TRBJ1-1, the V gene TRBV4-2; D possibly corresponds to TRBD1 (6 bases). In germline, CDR1 is LGHNA, CDR2 YNFKEQ. V lost 4 bases, J lost 0 bases, and 12 bases lay in between. This CDR3 spans 15 amino acids. CDR3 sequence reads: CASSRRDKMNTEAFF. The DNA for the CDR3 is TGTGCCAGCAGCCGCCGGGACAAGATGAACACTGAAGCTTTCTTT.

The genes are TRBV5-1 and TRBJ2-5; the D is unclear. The CDR3 is made up of 16 amino acids. V was shortened by 3 bases and J by 5 bases, with 20 bases between the two germline ends. CDR1 and CDR2 from the germline V gene are SGHRS and YFSETQ. In DNA form, the CDR3 reads TGCGCCAGCAGCTCATTAGGATCCTACCTCGGGGAGACCCAGTACTTC. Translation: CASSSLGSYLGETQYF. The full variable domain, with the rest looked up from reference TRBV5-1 and TRBJ2-5, is KAGVTQTPRYLIKTRGQQVTLSCSPISGHRSVSWYQQTPGQGLQFLFEYFSETQRNKGNFPGRFSGRQFSNSRSEMNVSTLELGDSALYLCASSSLGSYLGETQYFGPGTRLLVL.

This chain uses TRBV6-1 with TRBJ1-5, with 7 positions matching TRBD1. The CDR3 consists of 13 residues. V was pared by 4 bases and J by 9 bases, with 6 bases of the junction left unmatched. Per the germline V gene, CDR1 is MNHNS and CDR2 is SASEGT. The CDR3 nucleotides are TGTGCCAGCAGTGCTGGGACAGCCGGGCCCCAGCATTTT. Its translation: CASSAGTAGPQHF.

This clone has just a few counts. The genes are TRBV10-3 and TRBJ1-2; 9 nucleotides line up with TRBD1. The V gene's germline CDR1 is ENHRY and CDR2 SYGVKD. Germline trimming cut 0 bases from V and 6 bases from J; bases unmatched to any gene: 8. This CDR3 region has 16 residues. The CDR3 DNA is TGTGCCATCAGTGAGTCGTTGCGGGACAGGGTGAATGGCTACACCTTC. The encoded protein is CAISESLRDRVNGYTF.

This clone was detected only a few times. The CDR3 protein is CASSQDLQGPADGYTF. Here the CDR3 DNA reads TGTGCCAGCAGCCAAGACCTACAGGGGCCGGCGGATGGCTACACCTTC. The chain carries TRBV4-2 and TRBJ1-2; TRBD1 agrees at 7 bases. V was pared by 0 bases and J by 6 bases, with 10 bases of the junction left unmatched. This CDR3 region has 16 residues. Per the germline V gene, CDR1 is LGHNA and CDR2 is YNFKEQ.

The chain links TRBV6-1 to TRBJ1-1, with 11 bases that match TRBD1. Germline V CDR1 and CDR2: MNHNS, SASEGT. The V and J ends lost 3 bases and 7 bases, in that order; junction bases with no gene match: 4. The CDR3 covers 14 residues. The chain's CDR3 is CASSEGDRGSEAFF. CDR3 nucleotides: TGTGCCAGCAGTGAGGGGGACAGGGGGAGTGAAGCTTTCTTT.

The V gene is TRBV10-3, the J gene TRBJ2-5; D is unclear. The V and J ends lost 3 bases and 5 bases respectively, with 19 bases between them. The CDR3 runs 16 residues. Germline loops: CDR1 ENHRY, CDR2 SYGVKD. CDR3 DNA sequence: TGTGCCATCAGTGACCACCGAGTTGACTCATTGGAGACCCAGTACTTC. This translates into CAISDHRVDSLETQYF.

The chain employs TRBV27 and TRBJ2-2, with D unresolved. Germline CDR1 MNHEY, CDR2 SMNVEV (reference sequence). CDR3 size: 14 residues. The V end was cut by 2 bases, the J end by 7 bases, with 11 bases between. Written as DNA, the CDR3 is TGTGCCAGCAGTTTAGGAGCGTTGGGCGGGGAGCTGTTTTTT. Protein sequence: CASSLGALGGELFF.

This clone was seen just once. The chain links TRBV6-5 to TRBJ2-3, with TRBD2 matching 7 bases. Germline CDR1 and CDR2: MNHEY and SVGAGI. V lost 3 bases to trimming and J lost 3 bases; unmatched junction nucleotides: 9. This CDR3 region has 16 residues. DNA of the CDR3: TGTGCCAGCAGTTATTCGGTAGCGGGCGGGACAGATACGCAGTATTTT. This sequence encodes CASSYSVAGGTDTQYF.

The chain uses TRBV29-1 and TRBJ2-6, with TRBD1 identical over 11 bases. Germline values: CDR1 SQVTM, CDR2 ANQGSEA. The CDR3 runs to 15 residues. The V gene end was trimmed by 6 bases and the J gene end by 1 base; junction bases not matched to a gene: 2. As DNA, the CDR3 is TGCAGCGTCCGGGACAGGGGGTCTGGGGCCAACGTCCTGACTTTC. Translated: CSVRDRGSGANVLTF.

This chain uses TRBV5-1 with TRBJ1-2, with D tentatively TRBD1 (5 bases). The V gene's germline CDR1 is SGHRS and CDR2 YFSETQ. Trimming took off 3 bases at V and 4 bases at J, with 10 bases between the two ends. CDR3 length: 13 amino acids. The CDR3 loop reads CASSSGDLYGYTF. In nucleotides, the CDR3 is TGCGCCAGCAGCTCGGGGGATCTCTATGGCTACACCTTC.

V is TRBV7-6 and J is TRBJ1-4, with 7 bases that match TRBD1. This CDR3 spans 13 amino acids. V trimming: 6 bases; J trimming: 5 bases; junction bases outside the gene matches: 3. Germline V gene sequence: CDR1 SGHVS, CDR2 FNYEAQ. CDR3 sequence reads: CASSNRGNEKLFF. The DNA for the CDR3 is TGTGCCAGCAGTAACAGGGGAAATGAAAAACTGTTTTTT.

CDR3 coding DNA: TGTGCCACCAGCAGAGGAGTACTCAAAAGGCGGGGAACTAATGAAAAACTGTTTTTT. Protein product: CATSRGVLKRRGTNEKLFF. The chain joins TRBV15 to TRBJ1-4; D unresolved. Trimming pared 1 base from V and 1 base from J, leaving 19 bases between. Looked up from germline, CDR1 is LNHNV and CDR2 is YYDKDF (reference sequence). The CDR3 has 19 amino acids.

The rearrangement uses TRBV5-1 and TRBJ1-2, with TRBD1 as a possible D gene (6 bases). The V end was cut by 0 bases, the J end by 7 bases, with 16 bases between. The CDR3 length is 15 residues. CDR1 SGHRS and CDR2 YFSETQ come from the germline V gene. The CDR3 reads CASSLALNRESGYTF. The CDR3 nucleotides are TGCGCCAGCAGCTTGGCTTTGAACAGGGAGAGTGGCTACACCTTC.

V usage is TRBV5-8 and J usage is TRBJ2-1; tentative D call: TRBD2 (5 bases). CDR1 and CDR2 from the germline V gene are SGHTS and YDEGEE. This CDR3 region has 14 residues. Trimming shortened V by 0 bases and J by 7 bases, and 11 bases separated the two germline ends. CDR3 DNA sequence: TGTGCCAGCAGCTTGGTCAGGCCGGGGAATGAGCAGTTCTTC. Protein sequence: CASSLVRPGNEQFF.